These T cell receptor beta chains were read from a single sample in a study of blood T cell repertoires in COVID-19. The repertoire was sequenced with immunoSEQ multiplex PCR; TCRdb's copy has only in-frame clones and lacks some. The data hold roughly 300,000 clones, with roughly 93% observed a single time. Sequencing was performed on PBMCs or T cells enriched from blood (not recorded which). The origin of the receptors is a woman in her forties with acute COVID-19. Each CDR3 is given with its conserved first and last residue. The D gene is left open where the match is weak. Size tells how often a clone was seen (once, few, many) or the class of an expanded clone, and some rows leave it out.

D gene	V gene	J gene	clone size	CDR3 protein	CDR3 DNA
TRBD2	TRBV19	TRBJ2-6	-	CASSASGRPGANVLTF	TGTGCCAGTAGTGCTAGCGGGAGACCTGGGGCCAACGTCCTGACTTTC
-	TRBV27	TRBJ1-6	-	CASSLYGQGGNSPLHF	TGTGCCAGCAGTTTATACGGGCAGGGAGGAAATTCACCCCTCCACTTT
TRBD1	TRBV5-1	TRBJ2-7	-	CASSYWAGGSYEQYF	TGCGCCAGCAGTTATTGGGCAGGGGGATCCTACGAGCAGTACTTC
-	TRBV24-1	TRBJ2-7	-	CATSDSGREQYF	TGTGCCACCAGTGATTCAGGGCGCGAGCAGTACTTC
TRBD2	TRBV28	TRBJ2-3	once	CASSFSGGALPDTQYF	TGTGCCAGCAGTTTTAGCGGGGGGGCCCTTCCAGATACGCAGTATTTT
TRBD1	TRBV7-3	TRBJ2-1	once	CASSLRQGMQFF	TGTGCCAGCAGCCTCAGACAGGGCATGCAGTTCTTC
-	TRBV28	TRBJ1-1	-	CASSSQQKLNTEAFF	TGTGCCAGCAGTTCCCAACAGAAACTGAACACTGAAGCTTTCTTT
TRBD1	TRBV2	TRBJ1-5	-	CASSEETGKRQPQHF	TGTGCCAGCAGTGAGGAGACAGGGAAAAGACAGCCCCAGCATTTT
TRBD2	TRBV4-2	TRBJ2-3	-	CASSQDWTSGTSTDTQYF	TGTGCCAGCAGCCAAGATTGGACTAGCGGGACCAGCACAGATACGCAGTATTTT
TRBD1	TRBV2	TRBJ1-4	-	CASSKEGTGVGEKLFF	TGTGCCAGCAGTAAAGAAGGGACAGGGGTAGGTGAAAAACTGTTTTTT
-	TRBV5-1	TRBJ1-1	-	CASSLRQNTEAFF	TGCGCCAGCAGCTTACGACAGAACACTGAAGCTTTCTTT
TRBD1	TRBV12-3/TRBV12-4	TRBJ1-1	few	CASSSTGVNAFF	TGTGCCAGCAGTTCGACAGGGGTTAACGCTTTCTTT
TRBD1	TRBV11-1	TRBJ1-2	-	CASSLSEGAVGYTF	TGTGCCAGCAGCTTATCGGAGGGGGCGGTTGGCTACACCTTC
-	TRBV5-5	TRBJ1-1	-	CASSLSGEPRAFF	TGTGCCAGCAGCTTGTCGGGGGAACCCAGGGCTTTCTTT
-	TRBV6-5	TRBJ2-1	-	CASIRPGSSYNEQFF	TGTGCCAGCATTAGGCCGGGGAGCTCCTACAATGAGCAGTTCTTC
TRBD1	TRBV30	TRBJ1-1	-	CAWSPGAGGLTEAFF	TGTGCCTGGAGTCCCGGGGCAGGGGGACTGACTGAAGCTTTCTTT
-	TRBV6-2/TRBV6-3	TRBJ1-6	-	CASSPLTANNSPLHF	TGTGCCAGCAGTCCCTTGACAGCGAATAATTCACCCCTCCACTTT
TRBD2	TRBV5-1	TRBJ2-7	-	CASSLAWTSPYEQYF	TGCGCCAGCAGCTTGGCTTGGACTAGCCCCTACGAGCAGTACTTC
-	TRBV19	TRBJ1-1	-	CASSLGGGTEAFF	TGTGCCAGTAGTTTAGGGGGGGGCACTGAAGCTTTCTTT